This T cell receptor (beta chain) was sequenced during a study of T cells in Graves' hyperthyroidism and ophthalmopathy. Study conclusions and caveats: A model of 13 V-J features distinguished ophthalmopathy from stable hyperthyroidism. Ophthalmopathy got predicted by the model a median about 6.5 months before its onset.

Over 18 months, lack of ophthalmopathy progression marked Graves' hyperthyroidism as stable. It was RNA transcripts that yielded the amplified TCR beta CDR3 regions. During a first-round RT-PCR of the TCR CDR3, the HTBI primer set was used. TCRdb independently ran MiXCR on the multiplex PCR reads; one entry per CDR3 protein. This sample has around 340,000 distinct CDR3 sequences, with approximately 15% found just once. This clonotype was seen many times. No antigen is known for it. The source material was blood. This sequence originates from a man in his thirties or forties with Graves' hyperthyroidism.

The DNA for the CDR3 is TGCAGTGCTATCCGGAGGGAGGGACAGCCCCAGCATTTT. It codes for CSAIRREGQPQHF. This chain connects TRBV20-1 to TRBJ1-5; D gene uncertain. V shed 4 bases and J shed 7 bases, with 14 bases lying between them. Germline V gives CDR1 DFQATT, CDR2 SNEGSKA (reference sequence). This CDR3 contains 13 residues.